This paragraph covers one TCR beta chain sequence. The data stem from a study of T cells expressing NK-cell markers. In the study overall: Repertoires of TCR beta were obtained from T cells sorted as CD3+CD56+NKG2C+, CD3+CD56+NKG2C- and CD3+CD56-NKG2C+. With respect to HCMV, seven of the eight sequenced donors were seropositive, and one was seronegative.

Germline V gives CDR1 SGHVS, CDR2 FQNEAQ. The CDR3 is made up of 15 amino acids. Researchers built TCR beta cDNA using 5'RACE template switching with UMIs. TCRdb re-called the 5' RACE reads and shows each CDR3 protein once, DNA omitted. The table lists 150,000 or so distinct CDR3 sequences. The material sequenced was blood T cells: a sorted CD56 or NKG2C T cell subset, CD4+ or CD8+ T cells, or bulk PBMC T cells (not recorded which). This TCR derives from a woman between 18 and 70 years old in good health. The chain combines TRBV7-8 with TRBJ2-5; without DNA, the TCRdb call of TRBD1 cannot be checked. The CDR3 reads CASSLTPGNRETQYF. Drawing the rest from reference TRBV7-8 and TRBJ2-5, the complete variable domain is GAGVSQSPRYKVAKRGQDVALRCDPISGHVSLFWYQQALGQGPEFLTYFQNEAQLDKSGLPSDRFFAERPEGSVSTLKIQRTQQEDSAVYLCASSLTPGNRETQYFGPGTRLLVL.